Included here is one T cell receptor (beta chain) sequence, with context. The source of the sample is a study of blood T cell repertoires in COVID-19. In the source study's methods: Amplification with reference gene primers provided the estimates of nucleated cell counts. Sequencing was performed with immunoSEQ multiplex PCR; in TCRdb, only in-frame clones are kept and a portion is missing. V, J and clone size reflect that table, while D and trimming were determined from the DNA. The sample holds under 150,000 clones, more than 75% seen once. The sequencing input was peripheral blood. The origin of this receptor is a woman in her forties or fifties with acute or convalescent COVID-19.

Here the CDR3 reads CASSVTGFEAFF. In DNA, the CDR3 is TGCGCCAGCAGCGTGACAGGGTTTGAAGCTTTCTTT. The rearrangement uses TRBV5-1 and TRBJ1-1; 7 bases are shared with TRBD1. Germline values: CDR1 SGHRS, CDR2 YFSETQ. J gave up 7 bases and V 4 bases, and 4 bases lay outside the gene matches. The CDR3 runs to 12 residues.